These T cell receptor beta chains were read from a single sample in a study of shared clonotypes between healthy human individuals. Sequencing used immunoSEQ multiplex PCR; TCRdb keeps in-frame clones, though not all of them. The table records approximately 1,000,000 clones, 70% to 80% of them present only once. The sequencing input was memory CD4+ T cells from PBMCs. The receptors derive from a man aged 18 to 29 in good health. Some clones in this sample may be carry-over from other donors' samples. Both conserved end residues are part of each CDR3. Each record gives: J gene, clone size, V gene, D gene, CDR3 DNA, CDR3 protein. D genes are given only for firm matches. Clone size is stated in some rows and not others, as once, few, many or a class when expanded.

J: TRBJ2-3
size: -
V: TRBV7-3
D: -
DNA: TGTGCCAGCAGCTTATCCGGACACACAGATACGCAGTATTTT
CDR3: CASSLSGHTDTQYF

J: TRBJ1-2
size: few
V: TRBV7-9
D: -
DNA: TGTGCCAGCAGCATGGGGGGGCAGACCCGCTACACCTTC
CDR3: CASSMGGQTRYTF

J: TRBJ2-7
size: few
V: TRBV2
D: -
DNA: TGTGCCAGCAAGTCTTCGGGCTACGAGCAGTACTTC
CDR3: CASKSSGYEQYF

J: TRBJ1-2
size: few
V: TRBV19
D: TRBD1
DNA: TGTGCCTCGACAGGGAGGGTAGGAGGCTACACCTTC
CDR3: CASTGRVGGYTF

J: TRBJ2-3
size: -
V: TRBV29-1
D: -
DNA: TGCAGCGTTGAAGAGGCCCCTGGGACAGATACGCAGTATTTT
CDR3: CSVEEAPGTDTQYF

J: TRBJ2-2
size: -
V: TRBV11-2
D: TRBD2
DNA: TGTGCCAGCAGCCCTGGGGGGCTAGCGGGAGCCGGGGAGCTGTTTTTT
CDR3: CASSPGGLAGAGELFF

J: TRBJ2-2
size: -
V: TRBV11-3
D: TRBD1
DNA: TGTGCCAGCAGCCCCACCCCGGGACAGGGATCCGGGGAGCTGTTTTTT
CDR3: CASSPTPGQGSGELFF

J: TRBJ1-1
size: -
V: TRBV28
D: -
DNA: TGTGCCAGCACTGTGGGGGGGGTAACCTTGGGGAACACTGAAGCTTTCTTT
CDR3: CASTVGGVTLGNTEAFF

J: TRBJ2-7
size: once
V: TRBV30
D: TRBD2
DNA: TGTGCCTGGAGGACGGGACTAGCGAACTACGAGCAGTACTTC
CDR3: CAWRTGLANYEQYF

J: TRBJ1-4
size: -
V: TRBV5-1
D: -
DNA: TGCGCCAGCAGCAGGGGAGTGGGGGAAAAACTGTTTTTT
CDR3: CASSRGVGEKLFF

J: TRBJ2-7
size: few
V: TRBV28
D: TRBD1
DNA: TGTGCCAGCAGTTCTCCGGGACAGGCACCCTACGAGCAGTACTTC
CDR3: CASSSPGQAPYEQYF

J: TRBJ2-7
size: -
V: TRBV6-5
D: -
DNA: TGTGCCAGCAGTTACTCGCGGAATGCTCTCGAGCGGTACTTC
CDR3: CASSYSRNALERYF

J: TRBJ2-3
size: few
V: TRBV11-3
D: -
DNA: TGTGCCAGCAGCTTAGGAGGGGTGGGAGATACGCAGTATTTT
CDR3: CASSLGGVGDTQYF

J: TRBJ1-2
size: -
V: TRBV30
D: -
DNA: TGTGCCTGGAGCGTTCAGCATGGCTACACCTTC
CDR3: CAWSVQHGYTF

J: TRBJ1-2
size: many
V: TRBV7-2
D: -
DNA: TGTGCCAGCAGCTTATTCAGTTCACCCTATGGCTACACCTTC
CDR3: CASSLFSSPYGYTF

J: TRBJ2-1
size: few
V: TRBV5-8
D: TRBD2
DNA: TGTGCCAGCAGCTTGGGGACTAGCGGGACTCAGCGGTGGACAAATGAGCAGTTCTTC
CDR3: CASSLGTSGTQRWTNEQFF

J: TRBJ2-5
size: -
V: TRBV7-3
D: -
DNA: TGTGCCAGCAGCGTAAAAGCCTCCGGGACCCAGTACTTC
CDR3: CASSVKASGTQYF

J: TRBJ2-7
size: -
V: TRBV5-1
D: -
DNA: TGCGCCAGCAGCCCCCAGTGGGGACCCTACGAGCAGTACTTC
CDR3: CASSPQWGPYEQYF

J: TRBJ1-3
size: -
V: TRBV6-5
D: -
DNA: TGTGCCAGCAGTTACTCCGTGATCCCCTCTGGAAACACCATATATTTT
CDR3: CASSYSVIPSGNTIYF

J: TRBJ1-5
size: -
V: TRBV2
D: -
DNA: TGTGCCAGCAGTTGGGACGGGTACGGAGGGTTATATAGCAATCAGCCCCAGCATTTT
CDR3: CASSWDGYGGLYSNQPQHF

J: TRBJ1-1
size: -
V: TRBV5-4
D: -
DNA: TGTGCCAGCAGCTTGGTCATGAACACTGAAGCTTTCTTT
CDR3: CASSLVMNTEAFF

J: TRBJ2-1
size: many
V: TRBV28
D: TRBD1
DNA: TGTGCCAGCAGTCCGGGACAGCGGACAAAGCAGTTCTTC
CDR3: CASSPGQRTKQFF

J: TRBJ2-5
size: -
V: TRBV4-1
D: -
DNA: TGCGCCAGCAGCCAAGAGGGGATCGGCACACGGTACTTC
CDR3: CASSQEGIGTRYF